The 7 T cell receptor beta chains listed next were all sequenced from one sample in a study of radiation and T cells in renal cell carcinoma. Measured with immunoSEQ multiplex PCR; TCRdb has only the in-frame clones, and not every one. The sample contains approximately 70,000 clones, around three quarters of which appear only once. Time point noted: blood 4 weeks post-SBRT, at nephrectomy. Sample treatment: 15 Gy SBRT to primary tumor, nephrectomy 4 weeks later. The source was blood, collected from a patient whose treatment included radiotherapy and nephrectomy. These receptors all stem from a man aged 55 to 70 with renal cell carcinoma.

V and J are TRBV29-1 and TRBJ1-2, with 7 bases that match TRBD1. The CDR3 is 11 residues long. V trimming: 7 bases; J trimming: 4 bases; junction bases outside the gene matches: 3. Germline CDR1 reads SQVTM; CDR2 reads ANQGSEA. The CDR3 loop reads CSGGGIYGYTF. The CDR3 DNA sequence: TGCAGCGGAGGGGGCATCTATGGCTACACCTTC.

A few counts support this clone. CDR3 amino acids: CASSVEEAGGRGVQFF. As DNA, the CDR3 is TGTGCCAGCAGCGTAGAAGAAGCGGGGGGCCGGGGCGTGCAGTTCTTC. The genes are TRBV9 and TRBJ2-1; 9 nucleotides align to TRBD2. CDR1 is SGDLS, CDR2 YYNGEE, per germline. The CDR3 totals 16 residues. J was trimmed by 12 bases and V by 0 bases; bases with no gene match: 13.

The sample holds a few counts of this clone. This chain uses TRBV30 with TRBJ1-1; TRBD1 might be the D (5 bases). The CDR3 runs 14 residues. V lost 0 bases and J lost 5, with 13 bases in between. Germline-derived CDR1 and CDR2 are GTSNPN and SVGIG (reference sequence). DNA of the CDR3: TGTGCCTGGAGTGTACAGGCATGGAAGACTGAAGCTTTCTTT. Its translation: CAWSVQAWKTEAFF.

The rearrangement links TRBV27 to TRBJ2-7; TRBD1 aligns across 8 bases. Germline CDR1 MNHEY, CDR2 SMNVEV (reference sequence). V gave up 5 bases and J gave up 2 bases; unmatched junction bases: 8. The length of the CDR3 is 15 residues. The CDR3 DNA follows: TGTGCCAGCAGTCCCCGACAGGGGCGGCCCTACGAGCAGTACGTC. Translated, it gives CASSPRQGRPYEQYV.

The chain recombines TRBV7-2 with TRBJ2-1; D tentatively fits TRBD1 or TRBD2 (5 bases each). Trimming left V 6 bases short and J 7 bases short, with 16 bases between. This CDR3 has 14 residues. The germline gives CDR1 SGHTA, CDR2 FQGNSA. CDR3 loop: CASRGRENLNEQFF. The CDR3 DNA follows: TGTGCCAGCAGGGGCAGGGAGAACTTAAATGAGCAGTTCTTC. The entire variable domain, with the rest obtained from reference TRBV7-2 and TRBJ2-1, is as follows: GAGVSQSPSNKVTEKGKDVELRCDPISGHTALYWYRQSLGQGLEFLIYFQGNSAPDKSGLPSDRFSAERTGGSVSTLTIQRTQQEDSAVYLCASRGRENLNEQFFGPGTRLTVL.

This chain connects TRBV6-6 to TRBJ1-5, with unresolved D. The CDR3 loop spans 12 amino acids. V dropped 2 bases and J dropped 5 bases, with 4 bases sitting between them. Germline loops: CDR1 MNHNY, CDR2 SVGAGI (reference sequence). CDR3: CASSYQDQPQHF. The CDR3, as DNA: TGTGCCAGCAGTTACCAGGATCAGCCCCAGCATTTT.

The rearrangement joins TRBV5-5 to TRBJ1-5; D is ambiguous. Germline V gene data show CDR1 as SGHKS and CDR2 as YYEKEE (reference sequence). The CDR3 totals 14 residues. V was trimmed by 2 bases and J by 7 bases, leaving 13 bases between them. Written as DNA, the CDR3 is TGTGCCAGCAGCTTAGTGGGGATGGAGCAGCCCCAGCATTTT. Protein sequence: CASSLVGMEQPQHF.